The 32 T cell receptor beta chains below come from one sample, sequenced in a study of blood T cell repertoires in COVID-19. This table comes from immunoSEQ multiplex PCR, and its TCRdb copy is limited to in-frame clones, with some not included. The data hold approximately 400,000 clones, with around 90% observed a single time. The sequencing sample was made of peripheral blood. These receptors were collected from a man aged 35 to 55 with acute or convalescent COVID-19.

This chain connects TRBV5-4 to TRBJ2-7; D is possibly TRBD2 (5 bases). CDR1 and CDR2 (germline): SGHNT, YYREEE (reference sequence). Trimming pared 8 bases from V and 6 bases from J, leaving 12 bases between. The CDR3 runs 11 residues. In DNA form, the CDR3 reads TGTGCCAGTGGGTCGGCGGGCGAGCAGTACTTC. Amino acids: CASGSAGEQYF.

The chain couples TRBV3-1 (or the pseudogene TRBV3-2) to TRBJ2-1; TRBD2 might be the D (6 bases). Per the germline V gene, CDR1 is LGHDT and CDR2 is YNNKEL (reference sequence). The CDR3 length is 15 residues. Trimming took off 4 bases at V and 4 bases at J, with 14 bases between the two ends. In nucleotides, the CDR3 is TGTGCCAGCAGCCGACGATCCGGGAGATACAATGAGCAGTTCTTC. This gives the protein CASSRRSGRYNEQFF.

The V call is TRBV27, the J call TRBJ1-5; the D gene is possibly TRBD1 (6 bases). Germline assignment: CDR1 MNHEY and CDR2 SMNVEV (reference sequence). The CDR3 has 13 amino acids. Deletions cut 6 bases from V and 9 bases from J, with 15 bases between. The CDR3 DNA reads TGTGCCAGCAGCTACAGGGATAAGAGGCCCCAGCATTTT. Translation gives CASSYRDKRPQHF.

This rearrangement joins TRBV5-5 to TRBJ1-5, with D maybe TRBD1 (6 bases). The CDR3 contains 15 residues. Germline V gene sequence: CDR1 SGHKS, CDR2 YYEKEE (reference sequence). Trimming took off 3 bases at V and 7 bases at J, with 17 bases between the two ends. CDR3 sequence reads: CASSWGQGGGQPQHF. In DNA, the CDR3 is TGTGCCAGCAGCTGGGGCCAAGGGGGAGGGCAGCCCCAGCATTTT.

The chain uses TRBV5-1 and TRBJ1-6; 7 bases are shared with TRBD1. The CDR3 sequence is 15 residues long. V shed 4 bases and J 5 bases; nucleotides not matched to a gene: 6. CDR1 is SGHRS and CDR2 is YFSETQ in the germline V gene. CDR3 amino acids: CASSPGQDDNSPLHF. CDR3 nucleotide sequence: TGCGCCAGCAGCCCTGGACAGGACGATAATTCACCCCTCCACTTT.

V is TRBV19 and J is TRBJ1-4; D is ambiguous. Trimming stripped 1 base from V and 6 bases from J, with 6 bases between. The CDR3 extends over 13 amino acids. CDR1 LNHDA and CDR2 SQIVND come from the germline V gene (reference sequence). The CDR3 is CASSIALDEKLFF. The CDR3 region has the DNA TGTGCCAGTAGTATAGCACTCGATGAAAAACTGTTTTTT.

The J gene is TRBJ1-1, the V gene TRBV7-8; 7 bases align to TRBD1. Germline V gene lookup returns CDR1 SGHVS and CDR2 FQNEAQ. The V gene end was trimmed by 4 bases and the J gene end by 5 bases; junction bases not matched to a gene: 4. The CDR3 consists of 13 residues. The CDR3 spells CASSSYRGTEAFF. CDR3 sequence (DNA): TGTGCCAGCAGCTCCTACAGGGGAACTGAAGCTTTCTTT.

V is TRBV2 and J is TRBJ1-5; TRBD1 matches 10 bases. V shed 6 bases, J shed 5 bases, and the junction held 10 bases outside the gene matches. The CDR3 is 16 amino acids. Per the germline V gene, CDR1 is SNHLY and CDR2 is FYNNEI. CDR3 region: CASRVTGGISYQPQHF. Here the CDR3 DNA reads TGTGCCAGCAGAGTGACAGGGGGCATTTCTTATCAGCCCCAGCATTTT.

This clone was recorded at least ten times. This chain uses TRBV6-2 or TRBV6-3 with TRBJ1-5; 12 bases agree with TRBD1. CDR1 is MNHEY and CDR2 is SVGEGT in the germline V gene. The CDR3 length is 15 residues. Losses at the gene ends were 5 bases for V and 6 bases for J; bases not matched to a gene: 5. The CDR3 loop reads CASSTGQGASQPQHF. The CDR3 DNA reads TGTGCCAGCAGTACGGGACAGGGGGCGTCTCAGCCCCAGCATTTT.

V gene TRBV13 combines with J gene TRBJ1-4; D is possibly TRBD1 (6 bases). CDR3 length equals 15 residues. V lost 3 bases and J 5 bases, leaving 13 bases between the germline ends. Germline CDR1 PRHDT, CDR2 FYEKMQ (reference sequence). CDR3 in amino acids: CASSFKGRGNEKLFF. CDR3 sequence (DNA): TGTGCCAGCAGCTTTAAGGGGAGGGGGAATGAAAAACTGTTTTTT.

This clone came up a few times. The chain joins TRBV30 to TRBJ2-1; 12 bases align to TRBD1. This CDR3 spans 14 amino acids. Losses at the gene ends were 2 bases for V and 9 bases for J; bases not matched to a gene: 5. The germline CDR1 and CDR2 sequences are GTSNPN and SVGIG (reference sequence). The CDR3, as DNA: TGTGCCTGGAGTCCGGGACAGGGGGCGGTTGAGCAGTTCTTC. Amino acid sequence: CAWSPGQGAVEQFF.

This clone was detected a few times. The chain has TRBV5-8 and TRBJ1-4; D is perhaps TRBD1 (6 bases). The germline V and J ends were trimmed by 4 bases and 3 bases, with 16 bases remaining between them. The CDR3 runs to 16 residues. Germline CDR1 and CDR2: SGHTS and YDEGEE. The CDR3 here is CASSLNRDGANEKLFF. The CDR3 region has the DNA TGTGCCAGCAGCCTAAACAGGGACGGGGCTAATGAAAAACTGTTTTTT.

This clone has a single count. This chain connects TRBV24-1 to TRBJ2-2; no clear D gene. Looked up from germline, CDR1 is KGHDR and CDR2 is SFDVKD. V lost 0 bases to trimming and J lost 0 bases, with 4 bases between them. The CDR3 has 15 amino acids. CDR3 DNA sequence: TGTGCCACCAGTGATTTGCTTGCGAACACCGGGGAGCTGTTTTTT. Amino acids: CATSDLLANTGELFF.

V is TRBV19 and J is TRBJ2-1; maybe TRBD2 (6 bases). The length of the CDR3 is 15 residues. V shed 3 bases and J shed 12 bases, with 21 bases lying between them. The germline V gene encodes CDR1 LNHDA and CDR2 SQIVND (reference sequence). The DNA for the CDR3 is TGTGCCAGTAGTATGGGTGGGGACTGGGGTGCGGTGCAGTTCTTC. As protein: CASSMGGDWGAVQFF.

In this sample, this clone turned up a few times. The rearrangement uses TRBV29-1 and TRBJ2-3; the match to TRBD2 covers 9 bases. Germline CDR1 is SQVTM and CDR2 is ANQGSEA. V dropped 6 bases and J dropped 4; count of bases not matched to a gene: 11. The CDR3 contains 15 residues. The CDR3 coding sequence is TGCAGCGTGAAAATTAGCGGGAGCGGGGCAGATACGCAGTATTTT. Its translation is CSVKISGSGADTQYF.

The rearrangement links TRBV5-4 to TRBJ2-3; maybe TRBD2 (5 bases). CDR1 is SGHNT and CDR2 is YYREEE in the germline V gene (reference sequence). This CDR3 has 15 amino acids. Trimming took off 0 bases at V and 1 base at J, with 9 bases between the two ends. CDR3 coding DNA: TGTGCCAGCAGCTTGGAACGGCGGGGCACAGATACGCAGTATTTT. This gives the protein CASSLERRGTDTQYF.

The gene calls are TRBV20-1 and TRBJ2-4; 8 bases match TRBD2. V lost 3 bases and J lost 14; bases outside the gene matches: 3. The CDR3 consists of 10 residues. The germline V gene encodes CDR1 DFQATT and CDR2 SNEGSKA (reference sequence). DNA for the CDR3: TGCAGTGCTAGGGCGGGACTAGAGTACTTC. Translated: CSARAGLEYF.

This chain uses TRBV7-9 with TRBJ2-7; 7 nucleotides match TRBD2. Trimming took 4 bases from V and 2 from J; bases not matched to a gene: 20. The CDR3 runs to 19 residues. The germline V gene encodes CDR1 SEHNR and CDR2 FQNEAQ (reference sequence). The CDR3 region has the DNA TGTGCCAGCAGCTCCTCCGGGGACTACTTCCTTTTCTCAACCTACGAGCAGTACTTC. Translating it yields CASSSSGDYFLFSTYEQYF.

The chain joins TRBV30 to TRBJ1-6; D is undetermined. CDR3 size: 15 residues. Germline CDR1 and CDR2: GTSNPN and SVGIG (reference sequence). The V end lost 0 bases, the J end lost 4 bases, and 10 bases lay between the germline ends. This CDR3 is CAWSVRREYNSPLHF. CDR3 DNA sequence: TGTGCCTGGAGTGTACGGAGGGAATATAATTCACCCCTCCACTTT.

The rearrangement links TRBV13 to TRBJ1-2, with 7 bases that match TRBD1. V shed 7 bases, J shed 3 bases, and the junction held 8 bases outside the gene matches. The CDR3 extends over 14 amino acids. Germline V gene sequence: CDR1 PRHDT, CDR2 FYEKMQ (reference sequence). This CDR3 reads CASNEQGPDYGYTF. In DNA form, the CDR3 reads TGTGCCAGCAACGAACAGGGGCCGGACTATGGCTACACCTTC.

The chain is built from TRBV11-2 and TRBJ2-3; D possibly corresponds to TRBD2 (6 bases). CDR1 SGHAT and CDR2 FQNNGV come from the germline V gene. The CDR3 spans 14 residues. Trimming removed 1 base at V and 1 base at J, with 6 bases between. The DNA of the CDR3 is TGTGCCAGCAGCTTAGCGGGGGGCACAGATACGCAGTATTTT. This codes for CASSLAGGTDTQYF.

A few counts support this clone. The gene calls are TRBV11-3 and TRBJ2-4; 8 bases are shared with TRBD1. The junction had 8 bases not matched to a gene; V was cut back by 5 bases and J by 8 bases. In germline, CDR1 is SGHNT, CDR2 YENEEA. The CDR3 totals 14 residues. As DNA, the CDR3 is TGTGCCAGCAGCCGCGGACAGGGAAGGGACATTCAGTACTTC. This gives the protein CASSRGQGRDIQYF.

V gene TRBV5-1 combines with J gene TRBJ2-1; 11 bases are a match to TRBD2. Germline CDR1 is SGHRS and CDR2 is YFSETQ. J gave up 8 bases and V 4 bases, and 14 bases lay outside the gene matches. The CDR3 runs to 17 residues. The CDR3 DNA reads TGCGCCAGCAGCCCAGGGCTAGCGGGGGGTCTTGTGGATGAGCAGTTCTTC. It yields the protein CASSPGLAGGLVDEQFF.

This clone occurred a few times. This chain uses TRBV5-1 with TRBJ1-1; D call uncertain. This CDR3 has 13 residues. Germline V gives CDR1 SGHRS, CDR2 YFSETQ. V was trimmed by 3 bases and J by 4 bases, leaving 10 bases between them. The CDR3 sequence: CASSSPVGTEAFF. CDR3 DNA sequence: TGCGCCAGCAGCTCCCCGGTTGGCACTGAAGCTTTCTTT.

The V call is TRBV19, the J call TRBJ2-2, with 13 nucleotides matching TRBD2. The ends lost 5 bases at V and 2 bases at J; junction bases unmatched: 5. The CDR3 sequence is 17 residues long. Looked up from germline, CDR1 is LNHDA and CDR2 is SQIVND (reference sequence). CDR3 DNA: TGTGCCAGTAGTCTTAGGACTAGCGGGGGCAACACCGGGGAGCTGTTTTTT. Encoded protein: CASSLRTSGGNTGELFF.

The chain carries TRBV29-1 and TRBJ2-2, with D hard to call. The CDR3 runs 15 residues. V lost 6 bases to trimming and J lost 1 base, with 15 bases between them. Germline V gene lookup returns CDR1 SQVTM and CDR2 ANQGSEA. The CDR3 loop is CSVPSLAENTGELFF. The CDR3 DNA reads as TGCAGCGTCCCATCGTTGGCAGAGAACACCGGGGAGCTGTTTTTT.

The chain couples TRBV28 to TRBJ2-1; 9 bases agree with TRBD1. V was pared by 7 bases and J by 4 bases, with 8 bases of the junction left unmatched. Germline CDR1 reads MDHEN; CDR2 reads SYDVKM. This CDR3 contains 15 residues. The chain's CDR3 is CASTSQQGAYNEQFF. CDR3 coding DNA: TGTGCCAGCACATCCCAACAGGGGGCTTACAATGAGCAGTTCTTC.

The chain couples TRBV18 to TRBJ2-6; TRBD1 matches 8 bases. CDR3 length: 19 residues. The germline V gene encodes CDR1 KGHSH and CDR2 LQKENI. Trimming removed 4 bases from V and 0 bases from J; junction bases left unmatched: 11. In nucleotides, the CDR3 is TGTGCCAGCTCACAGGGCCCACAGGGGGTGGGCTCTGGGGCCAACGTCCTGACTTTC. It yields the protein CASSQGPQGVGSGANVLTF.

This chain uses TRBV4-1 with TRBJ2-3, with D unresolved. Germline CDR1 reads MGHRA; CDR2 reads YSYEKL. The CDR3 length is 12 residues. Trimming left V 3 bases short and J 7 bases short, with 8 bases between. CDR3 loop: CASSQPQNTQYF. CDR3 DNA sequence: TGCGCCAGCAGCCAGCCGCAGAATACGCAGTATTTT.

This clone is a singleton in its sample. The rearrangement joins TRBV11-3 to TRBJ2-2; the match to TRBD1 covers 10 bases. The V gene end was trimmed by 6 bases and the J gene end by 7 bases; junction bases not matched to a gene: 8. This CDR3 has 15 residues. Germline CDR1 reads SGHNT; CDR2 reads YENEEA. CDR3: CASSSGTGVIGELFF. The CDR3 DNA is TGTGCCAGCAGTTCCGGGACAGGGGTTATCGGGGAGCTGTTTTTT.

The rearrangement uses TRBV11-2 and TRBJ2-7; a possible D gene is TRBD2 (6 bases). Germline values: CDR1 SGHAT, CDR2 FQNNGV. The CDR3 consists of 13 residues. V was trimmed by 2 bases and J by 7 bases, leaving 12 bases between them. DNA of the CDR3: TGTGCCAGCAGCTTACAAGCGGCGGGGGAGCAGTACTTC. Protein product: CASSLQAAGEQYF. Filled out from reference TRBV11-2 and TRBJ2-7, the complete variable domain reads EAGVAQSPRYKIIEKRQSVAFWCNPISGHATLYWYQQILGQGPKLLIQFQNNGVVDDSQLPKDRFSAERLKGVDSTLKIQPAKLEDSAVYLCASSLQAAGEQYFGPGTRLTVT.

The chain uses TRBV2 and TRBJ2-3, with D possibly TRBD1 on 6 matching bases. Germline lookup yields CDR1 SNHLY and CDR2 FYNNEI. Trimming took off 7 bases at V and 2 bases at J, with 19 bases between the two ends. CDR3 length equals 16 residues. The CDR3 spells CASNSLDSSLTDTQYF. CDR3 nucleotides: TGTGCCAGCAATTCACTGGACAGTTCCCTCACAGATACGCAGTATTTT. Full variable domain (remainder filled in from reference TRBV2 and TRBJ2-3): EPEVTQTPSHQVTQMGQEVILRCVPISNHLYFYWYRQILGQKVEFLVSFYNNEISEKSEIFDDQFSVERPDGSNFTLKIRSTKLEDSAMYFCASNSLDSSLTDTQYFGPGTRLTVL.